One TCR beta chain is described in this entry. These data belong to a study of blood T cell repertoires in COVID-19. Study overall: Researchers got acute and convalescent COVID-19 samples from the United States, Italy and Spain.

Within the 2 weeks before study entry, each person in the exposed group met a COVID-19 case. Some clones are missing from TCRdb's copy, which holds only in-frame ones; the method was immunoSEQ multiplex PCR. Among some 300,000 clones listed, roughly nine tenths were seen once. The CDR3 covers 14 residues. V was cut by 0 bases and J by 1 base, with 6 bases left in between. The germline V gene has CDR1 MGHRA and CDR2 YSYEKL. This chain links TRBV4-1 with TRBJ1-1; the D is unclear. The sequence came from a woman aged 50 to 60 who had been exposed to COVID-19. The material sequenced was PBMCs or T cells enriched from blood (not recorded which). The CDR3 nucleotides are TGCGCCAGCAGCCAAGAAGCGTCGAACACTGAAGCTTTCTTT. Amino acids: CASSQEASNTEAFF.